These 3 T cell receptor beta chains share one sample of origin, sequenced in a study of Ad26.COV2.S vaccination and SARS-CoV-2 variants. The sample's treatment: some 20 received Ad26.COV2.S at low or high dose, single or two shots; about 5 received placebo; per-sample allocation not given. It was on day 63 after the first vaccine or placebo injection that samples were taken. This table comes from immunoSEQ multiplex PCR, and its TCRdb copy is limited to in-frame clones, with some not included. The sample lists roughly 400,000 clones, roughly 91% seen once, with roughly 3.9% in the top ten. The sequencing used peripheral blood, collected in a trial of Ad26.COV2.S vaccine versus placebo. These receptors were obtained from a person between 18 and 60 years old who received the Ad26.COV2.S COVID-19 vaccine or a placebo.

This clone was counted once. This chain's CDR3 is CASSILTDSSYNEQFF. The CDR3 bases are TGTGCCAGTAGTATCCTGACTGATAGCTCCTACAATGAGCAGTTCTTC. The V call is TRBV19, the J call TRBJ2-1; no clear D gene. The V gene's germline CDR1 is LNHDA and CDR2 SQIVND (reference sequence). The CDR3 is 16 amino acids. V lost 3 bases to trimming and J lost 0 bases, with 12 bases between them.

For this clone: Within the sample, other DNA sequences also encode this same CDR3. This chain links TRBV11-3 with TRBJ2-5; perhaps TRBD2 as D (5 bases). The V gene's germline CDR1 is SGHNT and CDR2 YENEEA. The CDR3 sequence is 14 residues long. V was clipped by 1 base and J by 2 bases, with 8 bases between them. CDR3 sequence: CASSLGGNQETQYF. The CDR3 bases are TGTGCCAGCAGCTTAGGAGGGAATCAAGAGACCCAGTACTTC.

The chain employs TRBV9 and TRBJ1-6; TRBD1 might be the D (6 bases). This CDR3 is built from 14 residues. CDR1 SGDLS and CDR2 YYNGEE come from the germline V gene. V dropped 1 base and J dropped 5 bases, with 7 bases sitting between them. The CDR3 region is CASSVRQDNSPLHF. The DNA for the CDR3 is TGTGCCAGCAGCGTAAGACAGGATAATTCACCCCTCCACTTT.